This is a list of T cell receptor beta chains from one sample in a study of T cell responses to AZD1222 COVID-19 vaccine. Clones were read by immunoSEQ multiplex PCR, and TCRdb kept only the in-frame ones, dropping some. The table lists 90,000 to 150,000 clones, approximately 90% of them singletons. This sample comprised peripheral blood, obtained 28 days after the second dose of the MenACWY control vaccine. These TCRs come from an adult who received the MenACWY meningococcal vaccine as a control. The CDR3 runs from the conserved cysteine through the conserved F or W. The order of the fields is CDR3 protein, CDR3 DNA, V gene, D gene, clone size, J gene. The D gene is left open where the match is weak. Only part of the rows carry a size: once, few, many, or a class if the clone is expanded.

CDR3 protein: CASRRTGNTGELFF; CDR3 DNA: TGCGCCAGCCGAAGGACAGGGAACACCGGGGAGCTGTTTTTT; V gene: TRBV5-1; D gene: TRBD1; clone size: few; J gene: TRBJ2-2
CDR3 protein: CASSSGTSSLNEQFF; CDR3 DNA: TGTGCCAGCAGCTCCGGGACTAGCTCGCTCAATGAGCAGTTCTTC; V gene: TRBV7-2; D gene: TRBD2; clone size: -; J gene: TRBJ2-1
CDR3 protein: CASSLPPNRDGYTF; CDR3 DNA: TGTGCCAGCAGCTTACCCCCTAACAGGGACGGCTACACCTTC; V gene: TRBV13; D gene: -; clone size: -; J gene: TRBJ1-2
CDR3 protein: CASSPGGTSGLTGELFF; CDR3 DNA: TGTGCCAGCAGTCCCGGGGGGACTAGCGGCCTCACCGGGGAGCTGTTTTTT; V gene: TRBV28; D gene: TRBD2; clone size: -; J gene: TRBJ2-2
CDR3 protein: CASSQRAGGPTDTQYF; CDR3 DNA: TGTGCCAGCAGCCAACGAGCGGGAGGGCCCACAGATACGCAGTATTTT; V gene: TRBV3-1/TRBV3-2; D gene: TRBD2; clone size: -; J gene: TRBJ2-3
CDR3 protein: CASSLGGTDTQYF; CDR3 DNA: TGTGCCAGCAGCTTAGGAGGGACAGATACGCAGTATTTT; V gene: TRBV7-2; D gene: -; clone size: -; J gene: TRBJ2-3
CDR3 protein: CASTRQVNYGYTF; CDR3 DNA: TGTGCCAGCACCAGACAGGTTAACTATGGCTACACCTTC; V gene: TRBV28; D gene: -; clone size: -; J gene: TRBJ1-2
CDR3 protein: CASSLAGLVYEQYF; CDR3 DNA: TGTGCCAGCAGCTTAGCGGGACTTGTCTACGAGCAGTACTTC; V gene: TRBV5-4; D gene: TRBD2; clone size: -; J gene: TRBJ2-7
CDR3 protein: CASSEAKIWSNQPQHF; CDR3 DNA: TGTGCCAGCAGTGAAGCGAAGATTTGGTCCAATCAGCCCCAGCATTTT; V gene: TRBV2; D gene: -; clone size: -; J gene: TRBJ1-5
CDR3 protein: CASSPGPEVGEQFF; CDR3 DNA: TGTGCCAGCAGTCCCGGGCCAGAGGTGGGTGAGCAGTTCTTC; V gene: TRBV6-2/TRBV6-3; D gene: -; clone size: few; J gene: TRBJ2-1
CDR3 protein: CASQGLAGGGDTQYF; CDR3 DNA: TGTGCCAGCCAGGGACTAGCGGGAGGGGGAGATACGCAGTATTTT; V gene: TRBV6-5; D gene: TRBD2; clone size: few; J gene: TRBJ2-3
CDR3 protein: CASSLTGGYNQPQHF; CDR3 DNA: TGTGCCAGCAGCTTAACAGGGGGCTACAATCAGCCCCAGCATTTT; V gene: TRBV5-8; D gene: TRBD1; clone size: -; J gene: TRBJ1-5
CDR3 protein: CASSDYLRSGQPQHF; CDR3 DNA: TGTGCCAGCAGTGATTATCTCAGATCCGGTCAGCCCCAGCATTTT; V gene: TRBV2; D gene: -; clone size: once; J gene: TRBJ1-5
CDR3 protein: CASSPHRGRETQYF; CDR3 DNA: TGTGCCAGCTCACCACACAGGGGGCGGGAGACCCAGTACTTC; V gene: TRBV18; D gene: TRBD1; clone size: -; J gene: TRBJ2-5
CDR3 protein: CASSLKSSYEQYF; CDR3 DNA: TGTGCCAGCAGCTTAAAAAGCTCCTACGAGCAGTACTTC; V gene: TRBV7-2; D gene: -; clone size: -; J gene: TRBJ2-7
CDR3 protein: CAISEASGRAVDTQYF; CDR3 DNA: TGTGCCATCAGTGAGGCAAGCGGGAGGGCGGTAGATACGCAGTATTTT; V gene: TRBV10-3; D gene: TRBD2; clone size: -; J gene: TRBJ2-3
CDR3 protein: CASSLVAGEDETQYF; CDR3 DNA: TGTGCCAGCAGCTTAGTAGCGGGAGAGGACGAGACCCAGTACTTC; V gene: TRBV7-8; D gene: TRBD2; clone size: -; J gene: TRBJ2-5
CDR3 protein: CASSLLSTGELFF; CDR3 DNA: TGTGCCAGCAGCTTACTTAGCACCGGGGAGCTGTTTTTT; V gene: TRBV7-9; D gene: -; clone size: -; J gene: TRBJ2-2
CDR3 protein: CASSRPFQGETQYF; CDR3 DNA: TGTGCCAGCAGCCGACCCTTCCAGGGAGAGACCCAGTACTTC; V gene: TRBV7-8; D gene: -; clone size: -; J gene: TRBJ2-5
CDR3 protein: CASSLMGGSEETQYF; CDR3 DNA: TGTGCCAGCAGCTTAATGGGGGGGAGTGAGGAGACCCAGTACTTC; V gene: TRBV7-3; D gene: TRBD2; clone size: once; J gene: TRBJ2-5
CDR3 protein: CASSQAGTIEQFF; CDR3 DNA: TGCGCCAGCAGCCAAGCGGGGACCATTGAGCAGTTCTTC; V gene: TRBV4-1; D gene: -; clone size: -; J gene: TRBJ2-1
CDR3 protein: CASSQEKTETQYF; CDR3 DNA: TGTGCCAGCAGCCAAGAAAAAACAGAGACCCAGTACTTC; V gene: TRBV3-1/TRBV3-2; D gene: -; clone size: -; J gene: TRBJ2-5
CDR3 protein: CASKDPGTEAFF; CDR3 DNA: TGCGCCAGCAAAGACCCGGGCACTGAAGCTTTCTTT; V gene: TRBV5-1; D gene: -; clone size: -; J gene: TRBJ1-1
CDR3 protein: CASSPGRGSGTEAFF; CDR3 DNA: TGTGCCAGCTCACCGGGCAGGGGGTCCGGCACTGAAGCTTTCTTT; V gene: TRBV18; D gene: TRBD1; clone size: -; J gene: TRBJ1-1
CDR3 protein: CASSMVGGAGEQFF; CDR3 DNA: TGTGCCAGTAGTATGGTTGGGGGGGCCGGTGAGCAGTTCTTC; V gene: TRBV19; D gene: -; clone size: -; J gene: TRBJ2-1
CDR3 protein: CASSLKREKLFF; CDR3 DNA: TGTGCCAGCAGTCTAAAACGGGAAAAACTGTTTTTT; V gene: TRBV2; D gene: -; clone size: -; J gene: TRBJ1-4
CDR3 protein: CASSYSGVGAGGYTF; CDR3 DNA: TGTGCCAGCAGTTACTCCGGGGTTGGCGCTGGTGGCTACACCTTC; V gene: TRBV6-2/TRBV6-3; D gene: -; clone size: once; J gene: TRBJ1-2
CDR3 protein: CASSLWGDTIF; CDR3 DNA: TGTGCCAGTAGTCTATGGGGGGACACAATCTTC; V gene: TRBV19; D gene: -; clone size: -; J gene: TRBJ2-4
CDR3 protein: CASIPSRDNSGNTIYF; CDR3 DNA: TGTGCCAGTATTCCATCCCGGGACAACTCTGGAAACACCATATATTTT; V gene: TRBV19; D gene: -; clone size: -; J gene: TRBJ1-3
CDR3 protein: CASSIMPGKDTGELFF; CDR3 DNA: TGTGCCAGTAGTATAATGCCAGGGAAGGACACCGGGGAGCTGTTTTTT; V gene: TRBV19; D gene: -; clone size: -; J gene: TRBJ2-2
CDR3 protein: CASTPRRNICNQPQHF; CDR3 DNA: TGTGCCAGCACCCCCCGGCGGAACATTTGCAATCAGCCCCAGCATTTT; V gene: TRBV6-7; D gene: -; clone size: -; J gene: TRBJ1-5
CDR3 protein: CASRSLTNTIYF; CDR3 DNA: TGTGCCAGCAGATCTCTTACTAACACCATATATTTT; V gene: TRBV2; D gene: -; clone size: -; J gene: TRBJ1-3
CDR3 protein: CASRRSITDTQYF; CDR3 DNA: TGCGCCAGCAGACGCAGTATCACAGATACGCAGTATTTT; V gene: TRBV5-1; D gene: -; clone size: -; J gene: TRBJ2-3
CDR3 protein: CASSGPQGAGTGELFF; CDR3 DNA: TGTGCCAGCAGTGGACCCCAGGGGGCAGGAACCGGGGAGCTGTTTTTT; V gene: TRBV2; D gene: TRBD1; clone size: -; J gene: TRBJ2-2
CDR3 protein: CASMGGGYEQYF; CDR3 DNA: TGTGCCAGCATGGGAGGGGGATACGAGCAGTACTTC; V gene: TRBV3-1/TRBV3-2; D gene: -; clone size: -; J gene: TRBJ2-7
CDR3 protein: CASSSPASGGETQYF; CDR3 DNA: TGTGCCAGCAGCAGCCCGGCTAGCGGGGGAGAGACCCAGTACTTC; V gene: TRBV7-6; D gene: TRBD2; clone size: -; J gene: TRBJ2-5
CDR3 protein: CASSFSGGTEAFF; CDR3 DNA: TGTGCCAGCAGTTTCAGTGGGGGCACTGAAGCTTTCTTT; V gene: TRBV12-3/TRBV12-4; D gene: -; clone size: -; J gene: TRBJ1-1
CDR3 protein: CASSEYTEAFF; CDR3 DNA: TGTGCCAGCAGTGAATACACTGAAGCTTTCTTT; V gene: TRBV2; D gene: -; clone size: -; J gene: TRBJ1-1
CDR3 protein: CASSYEAGPNSNQPQHF; CDR3 DNA: TGTGCCAGCAGTTACGAAGCAGGTCCAAATAGCAATCAGCCCCAGCATTTT; V gene: TRBV6-2/TRBV6-3; D gene: -; clone size: once; J gene: TRBJ1-5
CDR3 protein: CASTAGQQNNQPQHF; CDR3 DNA: TGTGCCAGCACCGCGGGACAACAAAACAATCAGCCCCAGCATTTT; V gene: TRBV2; D gene: -; clone size: -; J gene: TRBJ1-5
CDR3 protein: CASSQSWRNNEKLFF; CDR3 DNA: TGTGCCAGCAGCCAATCGTGGCGGAATAATGAAAAACTGTTTTTT; V gene: TRBV16; D gene: -; clone size: -; J gene: TRBJ1-4
CDR3 protein: CASRDFQETQYF; CDR3 DNA: TGTGCCAGCCGGGACTTTCAAGAGACCCAGTACTTC; V gene: TRBV2; D gene: -; clone size: once; J gene: TRBJ2-5
CDR3 protein: CASSLSGSGDRPSYEQYF; CDR3 DNA: TGTGCCAGCAGTTTATCCGGATCGGGGGACAGACCCTCCTACGAGCAGTACTTC; V gene: TRBV27; D gene: -; clone size: -; J gene: TRBJ2-7
CDR3 protein: CSVDTDTQYF; CDR3 DNA: TGCAGCGTGGATACAGATACGCAGTATTTT; V gene: TRBV29-1; D gene: -; clone size: -; J gene: TRBJ2-3
CDR3 protein: CASSLSGHGLFGANVLTF; CDR3 DNA: TGTGCCAGCAGTTTATCGGGTCATGGCCTCTTTGGGGCCAACGTCCTGACTTTC; V gene: TRBV28; D gene: -; clone size: -; J gene: TRBJ2-6
CDR3 protein: CASSPGLLNTEAFF; CDR3 DNA: TGCGCCAGCAGCCCGGGACTTCTGAACACTGAAGCTTTCTTT; V gene: TRBV5-1; D gene: -; clone size: -; J gene: TRBJ1-1
CDR3 protein: CASSLGVSTGELFF; CDR3 DNA: TGTGCCAGCAGCTTAGGAGTTTCGACCGGGGAGCTGTTTTTT; V gene: TRBV7-6; D gene: -; clone size: few; J gene: TRBJ2-2
CDR3 protein: CASSLSATKPLFF; CDR3 DNA: TGTGCCAGCAGCTTGTCGGCCACGAAACCCCTTTTTTTT; V gene: TRBV5-6; D gene: -; clone size: -; J gene: TRBJ1-6
CDR3 protein: CAISEQGYSGNTIYF; CDR3 DNA: TGTGCCATCAGTGAACAGGGCTACTCTGGAAACACCATATATTTT; V gene: TRBV10-3; D gene: -; clone size: -; J gene: TRBJ1-3
CDR3 protein: CAWSVGGGKQPQHF; CDR3 DNA: TGTGCCTGGAGTGTGGGAGGGGGCAAGCAGCCCCAGCATTTT; V gene: TRBV30; D gene: TRBD1; clone size: -; J gene: TRBJ1-5
CDR3 protein: CASSQDLGRETSGGLYTGELFF; CDR3 DNA: TGTGCCAGCAGCCAAGATTTGGGCCGGGAAACTAGCGGGGGGCTGTACACCGGGGAGCTGTTTTTT; V gene: TRBV4-2; D gene: TRBD2; clone size: -; J gene: TRBJ2-2
CDR3 protein: CASHRDRGGYTF; CDR3 DNA: TGTGCCAGCCACCGGGACAGGGGTGGCTACACCTTC; V gene: TRBV2; D gene: TRBD1; clone size: few; J gene: TRBJ1-2
CDR3 protein: CASSLNTGSGETQYF; CDR3 DNA: TGTGCCAGCAGCTTAAATACAGGGTCGGGGGAGACCCAGTACTTC; V gene: TRBV7-2; D gene: -; clone size: -; J gene: TRBJ2-5
CDR3 protein: CASSVGSIRASSTDTQYF; CDR3 DNA: TGTGCCAGCAGCGTAGGGAGCATTCGGGCTTCTAGCACAGATACGCAGTATTTT; V gene: TRBV9; D gene: -; clone size: -; J gene: TRBJ2-3
CDR3 protein: CASSFPASGNTIYF; CDR3 DNA: TGTGCCAGCAGTTTCCCCGCCTCTGGAAACACCATATATTTT; V gene: TRBV28; D gene: -; clone size: -; J gene: TRBJ1-3
CDR3 protein: CASSLGARHATQYF; CDR3 DNA: TGTGCCAGCAGCTTAGGGGCCCGCCACGCTACGCAGTATTTT; V gene: TRBV11-3; D gene: -; clone size: -; J gene: TRBJ2-3